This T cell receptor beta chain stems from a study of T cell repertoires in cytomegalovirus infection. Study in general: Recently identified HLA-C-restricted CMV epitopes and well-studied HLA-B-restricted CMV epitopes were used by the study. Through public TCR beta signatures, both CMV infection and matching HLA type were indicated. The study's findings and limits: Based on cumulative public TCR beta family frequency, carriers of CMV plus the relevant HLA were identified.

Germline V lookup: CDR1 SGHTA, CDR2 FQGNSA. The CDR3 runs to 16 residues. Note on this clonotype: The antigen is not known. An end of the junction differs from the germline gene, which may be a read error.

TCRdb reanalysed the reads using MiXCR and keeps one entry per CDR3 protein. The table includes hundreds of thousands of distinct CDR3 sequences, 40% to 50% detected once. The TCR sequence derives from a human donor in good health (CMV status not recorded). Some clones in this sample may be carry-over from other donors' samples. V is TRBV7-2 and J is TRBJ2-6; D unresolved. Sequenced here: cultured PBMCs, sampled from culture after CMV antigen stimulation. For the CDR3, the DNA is TGTGCCAGCAGCCCGTACGAAAGCTCTGGTGCCAACGTCCTGACTTTC. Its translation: CASSPYESSGANVLTF.